The rows below give T cell receptor beta chains drawn from one sample of a study of T cells after yellow fever vaccination. TCRdb re-called the 5' RACE reads with MiXCR, one entry per CDR3 protein. The repertoire holds approximately 330,000 distinct CDR3 sequences, with over 3.5% as singletons. Material: PBMCs, obtained 5 days after the yellow fever booster vaccination. The receptors were sampled from a man aged 18 to 35 who received the YFV17D yellow fever vaccine. Both conserved end residues are part of each CDR3. Fields, in order: clone size, D gene, J gene, V gene, CDR3 DNA, CDR3 protein. The D gene is left open where the match is weak. Size values are once, few and many counts, or a class for expanded clones, and some rows have none.

many - TRBJ2-3 TRBV7-9 TGTGCCAGCAGCGCGGGGTCACGCACAGATACGCAGTATTTT CASSAGSRTDTQYF
- - TRBJ1-2 TRBV7-2 TGTGCCAGCAGCAAGGACAGAACATATGGCTACACCTTC CASSKDRTYGYTF
- - TRBJ1-3 TRBV12-3/TRBV12-4 TGTGCTAAGCAGACCCTAACTGGAAACACCATATATTTT CAKQTLTGNTIYF
- - TRBJ1-3 TRBV2 TGTGCCAGTGATATTTCCCCCCCTGGAAACACCATATATTTT CASDISPPGNTIYF
many TRBD2 TRBJ2-1 TRBV6-1 TGTGCCAGCAGTGAAGAGGGTGGGCTAGCGGTGTACAATGAGCAGTTCTTC CASSEEGGLAVYNEQFF
- - TRBJ1-1 TRBV15 TGTGCCACCAGCAGAGTTGAGACTGAAGCTTTCTTT CATSRVETEAFF
- - TRBJ2-5 TRBV4-3 TGCGCCAGCAGCCAAGAACCGCCGGCCGGTGGAGAGACCCAGTACTTC CASSQEPPAGGETQYF
- TRBD2 TRBJ2-7 TRBV5-4 TGTGCCAGCAGCCAGACTAGCGGGGGGCCCTTACTAGCCTACGAGCAGTACTTC CASSQTSGGPLLAYEQYF
few - TRBJ2-4 TRBV6-1 TGTGCCAGCAGTGAGGTGGGGGCAGGGTCCAAAAACATTCAGTACTTC CASSEVGAGSKNIQYF
many - TRBJ2-3 TRBV5-1 TGCGCCAGCAGCTTGTCACAACAGGGTGGAGATACGCAGTATTTT CASSLSQQGGDTQYF
- - TRBJ1-6 TRBV5-6 TGTGCCAGCAGCTTGATCCACTCCTATAATTCACCCCTCCACTTT CASSLIHSYNSPLHF
- - TRBJ1-5 TRBV20-1 TGCAGTGCTAGAGGGGCGACGGCCCAGCATTTT CSARGATAQHF
few TRBD2 TRBJ2-1 TRBV5-1 TGCGCCAGCAGCGGAATTAGCGGGGGGGCCGATAATGAGCAGTTCTTC CASSGISGGADNEQFF
- - TRBJ1-1 TRBV29-1 TGCAGCGCCTTCAGGAACACTGAAGCTTTCTTT CSAFRNTEAFF
few TRBD2 TRBJ2-5 TRBV12-3/TRBV12-4 TGTGCCAGCAGTTTCACCAGCGGGGGACTGTGGGAGACCCAGTACTTC CASSFTSGGLWETQYF
- - TRBJ2-7 TRBV7-6 TGTGCCAGCCGACCGGGAGCTAGCTCCTACGAGCAGTACTTC CASRPGASSYEQYF
few TRBD1 TRBJ1-5 TRBV7-2 TGTGCCAGCAGCACACAGGGGTCCCTCAATCAGCCCCAGCATTTT CASSTQGSLNQPQHF
few - TRBJ2-1 TRBV27 TGTGCCAGCAGTTACAGTAATATCAATGAGCAGTTCTTC CASSYSNINEQFF
few - TRBJ2-1 TRBV18 TGTGCCAGCTCACCCGGACTGAATGAGCAGTTCTTC CASSPGLNEQFF
- - TRBJ2-1 TRBV9 TGTGCCAGCAGCCCCCGGCCGGGACCCTCATACAATGAGCAGTTCTTC CASSPRPGPSYNEQFF
few - TRBJ2-1 TRBV29-1 TGCAGCGTTGAAGGTGGCAGGGGATTGCGGAATGAGCAGTTCTTC CSVEGGRGLRNEQFF
many - TRBJ2-1 TRBV30 TGTGCCTGGAGGCTCCAAGAGAGCGAGCAGTTCTTC CAWRLQESEQFF
few - TRBJ2-6 TRBV2 TGTGCCAAAAGTACGAGCTCTGGGGCCAACGTCCTGACTTTC CAKSTSSGANVLTF
- - TRBJ2-3 TRBV5-4 TGTGCCAGCAGCTTGATGCTAGGGGGAGATACGCAGTATTTT CASSLMLGGDTQYF
many - TRBJ2-5 TRBV5-1 TGCGCCAGCAGCTTGGGGGACGGAGCACAAGAGACCCAGTACTTC CASSLGDGAQETQYF
once - TRBJ2-1 TRBV7-9 TGTGCCGGCACCGATCAGGTGAATCAGCAGTTCTTC CAGTDQVNQQFF
- - TRBJ2-3 TRBV29-1 TGCAGCGTCGGTCTCGTAGGGATTGCCACAGATACGCAGTATTTT CSVGLVGIATDTQYF
few - TRBJ1-6 TRBV21-1 TGTGCCAGCAGCACGGACGTCCGCTCACCCCTCCACTTT CASSTDVRSPLHF
many - TRBJ1-3 TRBV7-9 TGTGCCGGGGTCCCGGCGAGCTCTGGAAACACCATATATTTT CAGVPASSGNTIYF
- - TRBJ1-2 TRBV6-5 TGTGCCAGCAGTTACTCGGTGGGGGGAGCTAACTATGGCTACACCTTC CASSYSVGGANYGYTF
few TRBD2 TRBJ2-7 TRBV5-1 TGCGCCAGCAGCGTGGATAGCGGGGGTTCCTCCTACGAGCAGTACTTC CASSVDSGGSSYEQYF
many - TRBJ2-3 TRBV2 TGTGCCAGCAGTGAAGCATGGCGGATCGGCACAGATACGCAGTATTTT CASSEAWRIGTDTQYF